This TCR beta chain was sequenced during a study of early T cells in non-severe SARS-CoV-2 infection. This clonotype showed up just a few times. TCRdb reprocessed the 5' RACE reads via MiXCR and lists one record per CDR3 protein. Among 59,000 or so distinct CDR3 sequences listed, 10% to 15% were seen once. V lost 4 bases and J lost 1, with 16 bases in between. The CDR3 contains 15 residues. Germline V gives CDR1 DFQATT, CDR2 SNEGSKA (reference sequence). Material: whole blood, obtained at baseline. J is TRBJ1-1 and V is TRBV20-1; D gene unclear. The receptor was derived from an adult who was a healthcare worker with PCR-confirmed SARS-CoV-2 infection or an uninfected control (not recorded which). The CDR3 DNA sequence: TGCAGTGCTAAAGTGCTTATGGGGAAGAACACTGAAGCTTTCTTT. Its protein is CSAKVLMGKNTEAFF.